This TCR beta chain comes out of a study of beta chain features in type 1 diabetes. The V and J ends lost 8 bases and 1 base respectively, with 11 bases between them. Germline CDR1 is KGHSH and CDR2 is LQKENI. The CDR3 is 13 amino acids. The sequenced template was cDNA made from the entire isolated RNA. Clones were sequenced by immunoSEQ multiplex PCR, and TCRdb holds only the in-frame ones, with some missing. The table records around 600,000 clones, roughly 12% of them present only once. A sort by CD45RO/CCR7/CD25/CD127/CD95/CD27 yielded CD4+ naive, central memory, regulatory and stem cell-like memory cells. The study, taken as a whole, reports: TCRB CDR3s from Type 1 diabetes patients were moderately but significantly shorter in all four CD4+ subsets.

This clone was counted a few times. The antigen is unknown. The receptor's source is a man younger than 40 with type 1 diabetes. Sequenced sample: naive CD4+ T cells from blood. The gene calls are TRBV18 and TRBJ1-1; D not certain. The CDR3 DNA reads as TGTGCCAGCCGCGTCGCAGAGAACACTGAAGCTTTCTTT. This sequence encodes CASRVAENTEAFF.